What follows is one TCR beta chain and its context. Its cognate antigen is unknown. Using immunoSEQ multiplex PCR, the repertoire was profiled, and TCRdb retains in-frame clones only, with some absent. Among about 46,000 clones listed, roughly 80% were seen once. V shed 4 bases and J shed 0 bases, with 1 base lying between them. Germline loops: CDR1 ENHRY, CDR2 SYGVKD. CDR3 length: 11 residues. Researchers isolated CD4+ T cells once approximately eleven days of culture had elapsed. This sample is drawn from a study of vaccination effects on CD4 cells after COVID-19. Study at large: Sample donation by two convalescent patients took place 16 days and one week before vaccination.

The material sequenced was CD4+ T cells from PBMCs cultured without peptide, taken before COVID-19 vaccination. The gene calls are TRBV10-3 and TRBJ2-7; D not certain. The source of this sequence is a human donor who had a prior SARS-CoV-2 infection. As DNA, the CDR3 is TGTGCCATCAGTGTCTCCTACGAGCAGTACTTC. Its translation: CAISVSYEQYF.